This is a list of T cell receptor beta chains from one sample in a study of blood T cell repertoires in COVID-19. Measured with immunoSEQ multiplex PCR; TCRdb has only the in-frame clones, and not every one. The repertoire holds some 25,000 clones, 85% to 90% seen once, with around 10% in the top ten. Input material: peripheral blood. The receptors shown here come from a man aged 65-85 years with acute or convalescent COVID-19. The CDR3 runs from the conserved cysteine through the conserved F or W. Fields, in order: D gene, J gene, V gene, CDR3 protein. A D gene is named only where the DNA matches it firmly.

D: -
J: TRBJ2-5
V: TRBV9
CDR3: CPSRGGGGPQETQYF

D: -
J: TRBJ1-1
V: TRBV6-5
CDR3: CASSRTLNTEAFF

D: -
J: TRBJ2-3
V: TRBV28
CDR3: CASSQEDSGTDTQYF

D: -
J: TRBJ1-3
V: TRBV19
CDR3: CASSLDTGSGNTIYF

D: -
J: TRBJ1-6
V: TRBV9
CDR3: CASSVGSGSNSPLHF

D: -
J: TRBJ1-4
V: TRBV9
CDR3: CASSVAGVNEKLFF

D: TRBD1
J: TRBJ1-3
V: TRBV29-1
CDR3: CSAWGQLGNTIYF

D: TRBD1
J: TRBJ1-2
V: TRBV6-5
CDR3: CASSPRQGAYGYTF

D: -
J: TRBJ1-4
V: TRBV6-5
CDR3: CASRASNEKLFF

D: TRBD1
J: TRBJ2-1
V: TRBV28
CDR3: CASSETGNTYNEQFF

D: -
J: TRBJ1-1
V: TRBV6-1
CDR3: CASSLQGNTEAFF

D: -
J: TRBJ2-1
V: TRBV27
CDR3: CASRASSYNEQFF

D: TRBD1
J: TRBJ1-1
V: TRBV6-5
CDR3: CAIRGGYQRDEAFF

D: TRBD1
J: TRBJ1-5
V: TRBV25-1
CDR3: CASSETGGDQPQHF

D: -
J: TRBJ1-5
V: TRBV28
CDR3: CASSDRDNQPQHF

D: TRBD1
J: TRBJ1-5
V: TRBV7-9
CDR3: CASSRTGGADQPQHF

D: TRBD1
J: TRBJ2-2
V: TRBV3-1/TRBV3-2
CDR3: CASGRQGDTGELFF

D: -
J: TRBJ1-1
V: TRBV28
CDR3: CASSPRGLSNTEAFF

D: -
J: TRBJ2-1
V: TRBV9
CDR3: CASSVGGGPRNEQFF

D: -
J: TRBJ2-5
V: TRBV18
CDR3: CASSPPAIQETQYF

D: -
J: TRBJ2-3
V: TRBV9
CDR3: CASSVGFVGGTDTQYF

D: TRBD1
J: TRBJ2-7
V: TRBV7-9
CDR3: CASSRQGPYEQYF

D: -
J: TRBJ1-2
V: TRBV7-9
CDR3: CASSGGLNYGYTF

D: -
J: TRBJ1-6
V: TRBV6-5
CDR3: CASRTSYNSPLHF

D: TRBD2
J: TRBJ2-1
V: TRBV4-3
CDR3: CASSQGIAAGIGGHEQFF

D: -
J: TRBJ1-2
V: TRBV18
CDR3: CASSREQGYYGYTF

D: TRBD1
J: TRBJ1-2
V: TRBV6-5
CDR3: CASRGQQGYTF

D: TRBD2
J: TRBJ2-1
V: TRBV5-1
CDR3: CASSVLAGEQFF

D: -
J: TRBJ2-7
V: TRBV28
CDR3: CASSRGGIQSHEQYF

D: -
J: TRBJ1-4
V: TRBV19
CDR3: CASSPRVFATNEKLFF

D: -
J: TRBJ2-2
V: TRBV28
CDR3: CAYSEPNTGELFF

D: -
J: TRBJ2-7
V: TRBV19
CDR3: CASSSGIDSYEQYF

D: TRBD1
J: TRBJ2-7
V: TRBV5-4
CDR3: CASSPTRGTGGITYEQYF

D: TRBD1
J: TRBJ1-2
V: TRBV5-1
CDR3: CASSGHRGRDYGYTF

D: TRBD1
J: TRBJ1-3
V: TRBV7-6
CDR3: CASSPTGGSTGNTIYF

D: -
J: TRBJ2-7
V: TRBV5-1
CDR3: CASSPPGTPYEQYF

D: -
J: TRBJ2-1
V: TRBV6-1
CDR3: CASSEGAGEQFF

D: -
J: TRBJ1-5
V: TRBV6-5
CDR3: CASSYNFRQPQHF

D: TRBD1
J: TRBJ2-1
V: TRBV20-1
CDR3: CSASWDSKNEQFF

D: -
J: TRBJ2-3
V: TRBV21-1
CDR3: CASTFSGRSTDTQYF

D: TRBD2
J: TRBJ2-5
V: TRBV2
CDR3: CAGRPGTSAETQYF

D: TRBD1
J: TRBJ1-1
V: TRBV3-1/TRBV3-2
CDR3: CASSPLGQDERNTEAFF

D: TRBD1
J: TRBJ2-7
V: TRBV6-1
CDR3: CASSEGQVYEQYF

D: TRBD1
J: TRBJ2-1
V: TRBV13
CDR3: CASSGQNYNEQFF

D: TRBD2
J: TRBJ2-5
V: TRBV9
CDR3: CPSRGGGGPQETQYF

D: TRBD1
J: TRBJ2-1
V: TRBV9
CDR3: CASSVAGTVSYNEQFF

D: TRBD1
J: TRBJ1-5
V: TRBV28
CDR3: CASSPGQGDQPQHF

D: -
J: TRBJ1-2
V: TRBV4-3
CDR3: CASSREGGGYSGYTF

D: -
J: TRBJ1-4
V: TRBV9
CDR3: CASSVARVNEKLFF

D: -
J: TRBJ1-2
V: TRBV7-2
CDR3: CASSFTPRNYGYTF

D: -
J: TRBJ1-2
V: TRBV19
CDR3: CASSMSGSSGYTF

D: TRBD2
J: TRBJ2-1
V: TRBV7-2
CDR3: CASSLAGVAGGNEQFF

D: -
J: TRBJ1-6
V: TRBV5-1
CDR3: CASSLSTDSPLHF